This T cell receptor beta chain was captured in a study of blood T cells in healthy people across ages. Overall study context: About one barcoded beta molecule per two T cells was captured by template switching. General study findings and limits: TCR beta diversity, measured per million T cells, fell in a roughly linear way with age. Because donor CMV status was unknown, expanded clonotype changes were possibly confounded.

This clonotype was counted many times. Its antigen is not known. Trimming pared 3 bases from V and 4 bases from J, leaving 6 bases between. The CDR3 is 11 amino acids. Looked up from germline, CDR1 is DFQATT and CDR2 is SNEGSKA (reference sequence). A second PCR of 7 to 11 cycles used a sample-barcoded 5' primer and a J-beta primer mix. Template switching added a 12-random-nucleotide identifier to every cDNA molecule. TCRdb re-analysed the 5' RACE reads in MiXCR, keeping a single row per CDR3 protein. The data contain 1,100,000 or so distinct CDR3 sequences, 40% to 50% of them seen just once; the ten biggest clones take up about 19%.

The chain is built from TRBV20-1 and TRBJ2-5; no clear D gene. Sequenced sample: blood. The sequence derives from a woman aged 55-70 years in good health. The DNA for the CDR3 is TGCAGTGCTAGTAGCACAGAGACCCAGTACTTC. Its protein is CSASSTETQYF.